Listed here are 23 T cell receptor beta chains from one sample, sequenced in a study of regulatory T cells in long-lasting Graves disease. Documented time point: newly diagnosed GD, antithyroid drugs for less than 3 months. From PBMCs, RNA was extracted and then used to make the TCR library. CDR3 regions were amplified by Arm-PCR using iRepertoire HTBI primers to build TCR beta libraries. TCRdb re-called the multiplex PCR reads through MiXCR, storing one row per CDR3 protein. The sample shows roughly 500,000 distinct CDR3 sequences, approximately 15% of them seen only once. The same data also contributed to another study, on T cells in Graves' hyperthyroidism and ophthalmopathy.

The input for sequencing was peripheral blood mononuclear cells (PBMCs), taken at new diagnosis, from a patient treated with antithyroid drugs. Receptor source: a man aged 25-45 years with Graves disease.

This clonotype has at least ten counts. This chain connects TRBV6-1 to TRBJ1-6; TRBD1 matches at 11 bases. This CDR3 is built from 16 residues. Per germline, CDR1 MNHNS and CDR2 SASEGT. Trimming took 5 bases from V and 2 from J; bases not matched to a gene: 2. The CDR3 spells CASSRDRGTYNSPLHF. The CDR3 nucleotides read TGTGCCAGCAGTCGGGACAGGGGGACCTATAATTCACCCCTCCACTTT.

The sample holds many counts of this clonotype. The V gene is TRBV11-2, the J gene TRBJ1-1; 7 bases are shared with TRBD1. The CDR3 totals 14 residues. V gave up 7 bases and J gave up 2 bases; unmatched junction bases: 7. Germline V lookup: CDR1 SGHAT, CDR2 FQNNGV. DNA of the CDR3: TGTGCCAGCATCGAGACAGGGACTAACACTGAAGCTTTCTTT. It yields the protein CASIETGTNTEAFF.

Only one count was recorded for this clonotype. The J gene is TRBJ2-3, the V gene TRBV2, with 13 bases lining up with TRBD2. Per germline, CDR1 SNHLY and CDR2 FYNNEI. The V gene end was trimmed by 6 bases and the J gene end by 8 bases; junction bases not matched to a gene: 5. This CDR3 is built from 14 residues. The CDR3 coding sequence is TGTGCCAGCAGGGGGACTAGCGGGACGGCTACGCAGTATTTT. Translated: CASRGTSGTATQYF.

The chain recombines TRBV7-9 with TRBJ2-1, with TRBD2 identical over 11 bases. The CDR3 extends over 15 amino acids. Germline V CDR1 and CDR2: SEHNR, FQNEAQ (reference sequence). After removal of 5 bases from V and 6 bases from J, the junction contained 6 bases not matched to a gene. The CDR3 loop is CASSPRTSGRNEQFF. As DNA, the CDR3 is TGTGCCAGCAGCCCCCGGACTAGCGGGCGCAATGAGCAGTTCTTC.

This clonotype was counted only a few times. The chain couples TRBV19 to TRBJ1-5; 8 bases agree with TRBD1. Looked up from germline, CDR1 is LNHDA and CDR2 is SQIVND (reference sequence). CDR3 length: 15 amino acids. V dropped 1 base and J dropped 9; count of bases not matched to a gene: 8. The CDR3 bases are TGTGCCAGTAGTATAGCGGGAGACAGGGGCCGGCCCCAGCATTTT. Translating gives CASSIAGDRGRPQHF.

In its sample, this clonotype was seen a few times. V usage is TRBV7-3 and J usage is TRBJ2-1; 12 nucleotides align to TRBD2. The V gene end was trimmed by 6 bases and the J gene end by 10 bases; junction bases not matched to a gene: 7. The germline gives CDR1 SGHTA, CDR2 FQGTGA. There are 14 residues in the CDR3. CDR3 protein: CASSPSSGGAEQFF. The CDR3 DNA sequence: TGTGCCAGCAGTCCCTCTAGCGGGGGGGCGGAGCAGTTCTTC. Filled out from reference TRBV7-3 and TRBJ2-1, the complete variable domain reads GAGVSQTPSNKVTEKGKYVELRCDPISGHTALYWYRQSLGQGPEFLIYFQGTGAADDSGLPNDRFFAVRPEGSVSTLKIQRTERGDSAVYLCASSPSSGGAEQFFGPGTRLTVL.

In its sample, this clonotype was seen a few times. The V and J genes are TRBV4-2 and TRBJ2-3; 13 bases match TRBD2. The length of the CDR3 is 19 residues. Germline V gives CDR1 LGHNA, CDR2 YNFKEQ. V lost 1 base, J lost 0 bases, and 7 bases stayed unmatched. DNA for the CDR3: TGTGCCAGCAGCCAAGCCGGACTAGCGGGAGACACCAGCACAGATACGCAGTATTTT. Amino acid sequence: CASSQAGLAGDTSTDTQYF.

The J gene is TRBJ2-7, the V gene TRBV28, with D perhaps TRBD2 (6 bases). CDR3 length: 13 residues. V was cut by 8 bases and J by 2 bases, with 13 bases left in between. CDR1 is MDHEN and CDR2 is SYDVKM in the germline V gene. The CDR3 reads CASQYGLPYEQYF. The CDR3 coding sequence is TGTGCCAGCCAGTACGGACTACCCTACGAGCAGTACTTC.

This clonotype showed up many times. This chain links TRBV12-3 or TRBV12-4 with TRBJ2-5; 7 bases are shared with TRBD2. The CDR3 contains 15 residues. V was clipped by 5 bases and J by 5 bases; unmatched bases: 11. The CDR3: CASSPTSPAEETQYF. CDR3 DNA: TGTGCCAGCAGTCCGACTAGCCCGGCCGAGGAGACCCAGTACTTC.

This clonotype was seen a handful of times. DNA for the CDR3: TGTGCCAGTAGTATATTCGGGGGCAACTATGGCTACACCTTC. Its protein product is CASSIFGGNYGYTF. The V gene is TRBV19, the J gene TRBJ1-2; D might be TRBD1 (6 bases). Germline CDR1 is LNHDA and CDR2 is SQIVND (reference sequence). The V end was cut by 2 bases, the J end by 2 bases, with 9 bases between. The CDR3 is made up of 14 amino acids.

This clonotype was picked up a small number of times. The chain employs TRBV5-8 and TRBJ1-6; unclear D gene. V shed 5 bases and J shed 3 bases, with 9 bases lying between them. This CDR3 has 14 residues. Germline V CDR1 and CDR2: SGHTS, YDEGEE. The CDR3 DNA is TGTGCCAGCAGTACCGGGAGCTATAATTCACCCCTCCACTTT. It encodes CASSTGSYNSPLHF.

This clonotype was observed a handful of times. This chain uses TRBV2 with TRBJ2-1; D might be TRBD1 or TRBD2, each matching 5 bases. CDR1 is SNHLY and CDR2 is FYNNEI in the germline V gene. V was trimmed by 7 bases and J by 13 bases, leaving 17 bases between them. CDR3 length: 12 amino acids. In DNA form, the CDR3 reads TGTGCCAGCAAGGTTGAGGGGTCCACCCAGTTCTTC. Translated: CASKVEGSTQFF.

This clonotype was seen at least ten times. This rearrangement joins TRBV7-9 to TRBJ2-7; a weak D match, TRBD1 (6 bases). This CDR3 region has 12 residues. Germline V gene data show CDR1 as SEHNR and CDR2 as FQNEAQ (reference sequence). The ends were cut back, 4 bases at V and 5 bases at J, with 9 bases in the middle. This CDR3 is CASSSGVHEQYF. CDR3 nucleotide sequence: TGTGCCAGCAGCTCAGGGGTCCACGAGCAGTACTTC.

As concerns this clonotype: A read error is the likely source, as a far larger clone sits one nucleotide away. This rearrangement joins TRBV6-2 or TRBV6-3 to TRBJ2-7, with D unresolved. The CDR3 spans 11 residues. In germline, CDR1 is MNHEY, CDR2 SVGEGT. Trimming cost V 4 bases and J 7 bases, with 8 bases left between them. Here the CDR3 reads CASSLSNEQYF. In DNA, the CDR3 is TGTGCCAGCAGTTTGTCTAATGAGCAGTACTTC.

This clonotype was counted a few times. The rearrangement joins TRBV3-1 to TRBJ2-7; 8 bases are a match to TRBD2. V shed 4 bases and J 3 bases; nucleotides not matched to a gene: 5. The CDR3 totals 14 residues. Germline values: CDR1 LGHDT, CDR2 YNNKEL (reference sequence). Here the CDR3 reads CASSPTSAHYEQYF. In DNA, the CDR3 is TGTGCCAGCAGCCCGACTAGCGCGCACTACGAGCAGTACTTC.

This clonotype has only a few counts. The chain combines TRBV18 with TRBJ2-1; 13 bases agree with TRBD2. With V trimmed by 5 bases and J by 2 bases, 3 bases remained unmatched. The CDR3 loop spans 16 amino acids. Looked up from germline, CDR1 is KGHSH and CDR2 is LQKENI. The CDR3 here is CASSGLAGAAYNEQFF. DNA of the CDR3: TGTGCCAGCTCAGGACTAGCGGGAGCCGCCTACAATGAGCAGTTCTTC.

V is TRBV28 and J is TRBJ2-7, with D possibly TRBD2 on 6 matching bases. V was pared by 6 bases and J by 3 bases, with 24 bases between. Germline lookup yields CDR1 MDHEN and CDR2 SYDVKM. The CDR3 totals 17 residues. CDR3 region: CASSPDGGSPGIYEQYF. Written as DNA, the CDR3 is TGTGCCAGCAGCCCCGACGGGGGTTCCCCGGGGATCTACGAGCAGTACTTC.

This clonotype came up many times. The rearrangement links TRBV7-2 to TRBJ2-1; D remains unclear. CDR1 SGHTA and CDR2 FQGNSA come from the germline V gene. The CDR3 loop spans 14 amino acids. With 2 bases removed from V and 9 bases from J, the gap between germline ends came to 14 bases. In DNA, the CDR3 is TGTGCCAGCAGCTTACGCAGGTCTTCGGGTGAGCAGTTCTTC. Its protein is CASSLRRSSGEQFF.

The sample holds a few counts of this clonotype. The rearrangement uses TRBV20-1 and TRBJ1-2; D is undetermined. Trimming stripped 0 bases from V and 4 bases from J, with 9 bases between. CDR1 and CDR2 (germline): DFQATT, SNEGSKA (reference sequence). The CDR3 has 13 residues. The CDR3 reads CSARDRFSYGYTF. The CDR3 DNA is TGCAGTGCTAGAGATCGGTTTTCCTATGGCTACACCTTC.

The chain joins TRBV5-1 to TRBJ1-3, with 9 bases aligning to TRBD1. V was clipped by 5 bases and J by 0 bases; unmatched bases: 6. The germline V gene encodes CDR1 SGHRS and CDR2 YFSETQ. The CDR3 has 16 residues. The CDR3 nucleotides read TGCGCCAGCAGTCGGACAGGGGACATCTCTGGAAACACCATATATTTT. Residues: CASSRTGDISGNTIYF.

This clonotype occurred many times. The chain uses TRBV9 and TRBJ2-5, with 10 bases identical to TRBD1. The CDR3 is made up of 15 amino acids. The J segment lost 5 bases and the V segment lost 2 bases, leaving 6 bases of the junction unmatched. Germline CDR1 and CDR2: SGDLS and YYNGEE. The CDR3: CASSVRDRGLETQYF. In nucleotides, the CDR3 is TGTGCCAGCAGCGTCCGGGACAGGGGTCTGGAGACCCAGTACTTC.

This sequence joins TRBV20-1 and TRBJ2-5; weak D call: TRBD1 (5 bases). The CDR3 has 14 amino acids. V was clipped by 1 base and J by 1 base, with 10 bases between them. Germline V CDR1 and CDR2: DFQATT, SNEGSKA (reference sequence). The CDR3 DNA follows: TGCAGTGCTAGAGGGGTAGGGGCCCAAGAGACCCAGTACTTC. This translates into CSARGVGAQETQYF.

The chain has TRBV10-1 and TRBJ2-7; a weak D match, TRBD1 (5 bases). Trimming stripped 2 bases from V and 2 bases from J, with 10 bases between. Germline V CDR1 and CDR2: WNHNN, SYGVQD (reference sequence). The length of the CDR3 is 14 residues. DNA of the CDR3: TGCGCCAGCAGTGAGATTGGGGCCGCCTACGAGCAGTACTTC. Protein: CASSEIGAAYEQYF.